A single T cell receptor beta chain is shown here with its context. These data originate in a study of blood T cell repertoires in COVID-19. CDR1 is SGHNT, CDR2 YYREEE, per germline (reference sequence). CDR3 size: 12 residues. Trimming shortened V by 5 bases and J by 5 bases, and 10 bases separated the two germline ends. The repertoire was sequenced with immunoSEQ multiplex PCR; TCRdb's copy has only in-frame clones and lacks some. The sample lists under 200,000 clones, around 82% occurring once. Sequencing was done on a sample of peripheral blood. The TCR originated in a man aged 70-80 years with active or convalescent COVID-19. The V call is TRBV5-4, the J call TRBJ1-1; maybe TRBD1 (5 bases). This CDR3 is CASRTAGTEAFF. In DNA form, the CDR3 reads TGTGCCAGCAGAACAGCAGGGACTGAAGCTTTCTTT.